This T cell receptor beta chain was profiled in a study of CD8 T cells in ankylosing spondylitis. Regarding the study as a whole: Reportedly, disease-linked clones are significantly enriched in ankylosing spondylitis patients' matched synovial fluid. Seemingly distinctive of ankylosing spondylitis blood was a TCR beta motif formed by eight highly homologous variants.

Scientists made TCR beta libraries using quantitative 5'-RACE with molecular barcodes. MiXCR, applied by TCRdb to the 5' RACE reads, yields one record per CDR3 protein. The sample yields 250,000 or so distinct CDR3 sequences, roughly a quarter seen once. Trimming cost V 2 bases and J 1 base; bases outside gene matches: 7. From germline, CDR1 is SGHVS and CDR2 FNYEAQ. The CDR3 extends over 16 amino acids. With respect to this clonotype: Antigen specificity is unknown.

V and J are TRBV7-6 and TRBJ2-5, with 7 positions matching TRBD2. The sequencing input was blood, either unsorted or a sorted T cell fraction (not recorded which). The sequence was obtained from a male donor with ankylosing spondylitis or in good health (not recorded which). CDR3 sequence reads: CASSLMSPGGQETQYF. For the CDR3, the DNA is TGTGCCAGCAGCTTAATGTCCCCGGGGGGCCAAGAGACCCAGTACTTC.